A single sample gave rise to the 2 T cell receptor beta chains below, sequenced in a study of cytomegalovirus exposure and HLA in healthy donors (dated by TCRdb to about 2017). The library relied on the immunoSEQ multiplex PCR assay. A mixture of 60 forward primers for TCR Vbeta segments and 13 reverse primers for TCR Jbeta segments was used in the multiplex PCR. As stored in TCRdb, this immuneACCESS dataset retains in-frame rearrangements with V and J assigned. A fraction of the clones does not appear; measured against another copy, unresolved V genes explain less than half of the discrepancy, and the remainder lacks a known reason. This sample holds 150,000 to 200,000 clones; around 81% were observed only once. Of the sample, under 2.5% is held by the ten largest clones. Sequencing was carried out using PBMCs. These receptors all come from a woman aged 25-40 years in good health and CMV-seronegative.

This chain connects TRBV5-4 to TRBJ2-1; 10 nucleotides match TRBD2. Per the germline V gene, CDR1 is SGHNT and CDR2 is YYREEE (reference sequence). Germline trimming cut 6 bases from V and 7 bases from J; bases unmatched to any gene: 7. This CDR3 comprises 14 residues. The CDR3 nucleotides read TGTGCCAGCACCGCCGGGACTAGCGCAAATGAGCAGTTCTTC. It yields the protein CASTAGTSANEQFF.

The chain couples TRBV12-5 to TRBJ2-3; D ambiguous. Per the germline V gene, CDR1 is LGHNT and CDR2 is FRNRAP. V lost 4 bases and J 7 bases, leaving 9 bases between the germline ends. The CDR3 extends over 12 amino acids. The CDR3: CASGSPPNTQYF. CDR3 in DNA: TGTGCTAGTGGTTCCCCCCCAAATACGCAGTATTTT.